The T cell receptor beta chain under discussion was sequenced for a study of blood T cell repertoires in COVID-19 (dated by TCRdb to between 2020 and 2021). About the full investigation: Samples from collaborators originated in the United States, Italy and Spain and spanned both the acute and convalescent phases of COVID-19. The prospective study material was composed of cDNA or gDNA derived from T cells, B-cell-depleted T cells, or PBMCs. The dataset comprised deeply sampled blood TCRbeta repertoires from subjects exposed to, actively infected with, or recovered from COVID-19. A freely available public database, intended as a resource for researchers studying the immune response to SARS-CoV-2, is where the repertoires were released. The samples were drawn from the first 160 participants of the ongoing ImmuneRACE study and from 950 to 1,500 subjects provided by 6 global collaborators. A de-identified subject ID, COVID-19 status, age in years and sex were almost always included in the sample metadata. HLA class I and class II types, where available, came from metadata supplied by the sample provider rather than from assay-based typing. General study outcomes and caveats: The amount of clinical and demographic metadata varied by source and participant and was provided uncurated.

The immunoSEQ Assay, a bias-controlled multiplex PCR, was used to amplify TCRbeta CDR3 regions from genomic DNA. Processing in the source paper ran as follows. The number of nucleated cells in each sample was estimated by amplification of reference gene primers within the assay. To quantify the absolute abundance of each unique TCRbeta CDR3 rearrangement, sequence reads were collapsed and filtered. Productive Simpson clonality was computed per sample as the square root of Simpson's diversity index over productive rearrangements. Entries here come from immuneACCESS through TCRdb and include only in-frame sequences with V and J called. Some clones fail to appear in such tables; in the studies checked, an unresolved V gene covers under half of the shortfall, and the cause of the remainder is unknown. The DNA gave D and trimming, while V, J and clone size come from that table. This sample holds 150,000 to 190,000 clones; over 60% were observed only once. The ten largest clones capture 3.7% of the sample.

CDR1 and CDR2, looked up from the germline V gene, are MGHRA and YSYEKL. There are 14 amino acids in the CDR3, from cysteine to phenylalanine inclusive. The kept DNA is CDR3 alone, 42 bases in frame from the first base. V loses 0 bases, J loses 6 bases, and the germline ends lie 8 bases apart. Whole blood was collected in K2EDTA tubes by collaborating institutions according to the institutions' own protocols. For TCRbeta analysis, collaborators shipped samples as frozen whole blood, isolated PBMCs, or DNA extracted from either of those sample types. In regard to this clone: Its antigen has not been determined. Qualities for individual bases were not recorded, and no much larger clone is one base off.

This clonotype was sampled from a woman of 80 years or more with acute or convalescent COVID-19. Material: peripheral blood. The rearranged chain carries TRBV4-1 and TRBJ1-4; possibly the D gene is TRBD1, per 5 matching bases. CDR3 reads: CASSQDQGDEKLFF. In nucleotide form, the sequence is TGCGCCAGCAGCCAAGATCAAGGGGATGAAAAACTGTTTTTT.